The TCR beta chain described here comes from a study of T cell repertoires in cytomegalovirus infection. The wider study: It can be stated that public TCR beta signatures indicated CMV infection as well as a matching HLA type.

This clonotype was detected only once. Antigen: not known. TCRdb recomputed calls from the reads with MiXCR, one row per CDR3 protein. There are about 920,000 distinct CDR3 sequences in the sample; 30% to 40% occur only once, and roughly 13% lies in the top ten. Whole-study results and caveats: Ex vivo responses were dominated by HLA-C-restricted CMV-specific TCR beta clonotypes.

The sequencing used cultured CD8+ T cells from PBMCs, collected from culture after CMV antigen stimulation. The sequence was obtained from a human donor in good health (CMV status not recorded). Some clones in this sample may be carry-over from other donors' samples.

CDR3 DNA: TGTGCCAGCAGCCCGCGGGGGGGCGGTTTACATGAGCAGTTCTTC. Protein: CASSPRGGGLHEQFF. The chain recombines TRBV7-6 with TRBJ2-1, with TRBD2 matching 9 bases. The germline CDR1 and CDR2 sequences are SGHVS and FNYEAQ. The CDR3 contains 15 residues. J was trimmed by 8 bases and V by 5 bases; bases with no gene match: 10.